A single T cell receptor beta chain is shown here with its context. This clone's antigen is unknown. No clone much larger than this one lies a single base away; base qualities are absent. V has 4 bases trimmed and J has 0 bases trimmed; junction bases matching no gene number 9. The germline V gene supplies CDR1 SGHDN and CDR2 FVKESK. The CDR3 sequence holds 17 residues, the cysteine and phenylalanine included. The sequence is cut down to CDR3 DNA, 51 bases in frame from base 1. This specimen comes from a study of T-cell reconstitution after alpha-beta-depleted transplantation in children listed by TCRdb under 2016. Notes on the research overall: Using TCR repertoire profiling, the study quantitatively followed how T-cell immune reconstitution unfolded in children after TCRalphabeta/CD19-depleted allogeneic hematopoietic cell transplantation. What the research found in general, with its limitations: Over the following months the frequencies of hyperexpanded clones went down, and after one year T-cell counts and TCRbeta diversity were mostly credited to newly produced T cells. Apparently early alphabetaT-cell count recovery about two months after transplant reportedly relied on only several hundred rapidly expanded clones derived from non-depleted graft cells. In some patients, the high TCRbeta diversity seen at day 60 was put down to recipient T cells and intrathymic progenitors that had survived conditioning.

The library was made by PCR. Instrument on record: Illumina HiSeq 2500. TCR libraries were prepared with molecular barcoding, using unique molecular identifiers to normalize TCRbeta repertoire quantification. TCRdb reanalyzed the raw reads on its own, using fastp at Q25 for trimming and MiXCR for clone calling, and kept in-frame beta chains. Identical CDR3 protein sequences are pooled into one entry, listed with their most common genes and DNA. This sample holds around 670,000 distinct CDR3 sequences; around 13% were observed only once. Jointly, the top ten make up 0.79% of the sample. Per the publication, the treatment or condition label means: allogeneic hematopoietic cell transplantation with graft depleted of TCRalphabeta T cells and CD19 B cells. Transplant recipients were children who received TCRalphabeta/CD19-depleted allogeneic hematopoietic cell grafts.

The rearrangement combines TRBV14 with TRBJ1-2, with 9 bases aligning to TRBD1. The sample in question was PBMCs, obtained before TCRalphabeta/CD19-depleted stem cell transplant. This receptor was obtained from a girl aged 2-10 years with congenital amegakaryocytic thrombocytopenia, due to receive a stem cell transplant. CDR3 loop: CASSRRATGGSNYGYTF. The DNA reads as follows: TGTGCCAGCAGCCGGAGAGCGACAGGGGGATCTAACTATGGCTACACCTTC.